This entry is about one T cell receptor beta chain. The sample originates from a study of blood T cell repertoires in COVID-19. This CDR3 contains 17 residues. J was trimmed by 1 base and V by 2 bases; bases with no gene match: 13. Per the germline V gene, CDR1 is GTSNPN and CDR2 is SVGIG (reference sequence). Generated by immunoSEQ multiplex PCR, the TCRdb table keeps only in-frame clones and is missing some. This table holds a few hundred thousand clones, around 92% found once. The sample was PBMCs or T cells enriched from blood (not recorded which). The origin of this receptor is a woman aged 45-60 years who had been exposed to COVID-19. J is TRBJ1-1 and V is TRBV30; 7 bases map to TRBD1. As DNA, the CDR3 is TGTGCCTGGAGTTTAATAAAAAGCGACAGGGAGAACACTGAAGCTTTCTTT. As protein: CAWSLIKSDRENTEAFF.